The clone carrying this TCR beta chain was picked up many times. Antigen specificity is unknown. These data belong to a study of T cell repertoires in cytomegalovirus infection. Looking at the study overall: Indicated by public TCR beta signatures were CMV infection and matching HLA type.

TCRdb analysed the reads with MiXCR anew, one entry per CDR3 protein. The sample lists some 200,000 distinct CDR3 sequences; about a tenth were seen once. CDR1 and CDR2 (germline): MDHEN, SYDVKM. V was clipped by 3 bases and J by 4 bases; unmatched bases: 15. The CDR3 consists of 17 residues. Study findings and constraints: The response measured ex vivo was dominated by TCR beta clonotypes (HLA-C-restricted and CMV-specific). Summed frequency of public TCR beta families distinguished CMV carriers with the relevant HLA.

This sequence joins TRBV28 and TRBJ2-7; the match to TRBD2 covers 7 bases. The sequenced sample was PBMCs. This clonotype was obtained from a human donor in good health (CMV status not recorded). Some clones in this sample may be carry-over from other donors' samples. The CDR3 loop reads CASSLAWGGSREYEQYF. The DNA for the CDR3 is TGTGCCAGCAGTTTGGCTTGGGGGGGGTCCCGAGAATACGAGCAGTACTTC.